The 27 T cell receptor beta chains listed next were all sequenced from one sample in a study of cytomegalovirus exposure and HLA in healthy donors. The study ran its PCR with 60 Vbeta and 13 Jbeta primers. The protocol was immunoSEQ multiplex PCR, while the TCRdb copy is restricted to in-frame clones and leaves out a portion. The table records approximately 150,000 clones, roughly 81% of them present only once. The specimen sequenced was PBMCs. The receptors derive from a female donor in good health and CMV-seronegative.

CDR3 sequence reads: CASSLLQRYTF. The DNA of the CDR3 is TGTGCCAGCAGTTTATTACAGCGCTACACCTTC. This chain joins TRBV28 and TRBJ1-2; D ambiguous. Germline V gene lookup returns CDR1 MDHEN and CDR2 SYDVKM. The ends were cut back, 1 base at V and 9 bases at J, with 6 bases in the middle. The CDR3 contains 11 residues.

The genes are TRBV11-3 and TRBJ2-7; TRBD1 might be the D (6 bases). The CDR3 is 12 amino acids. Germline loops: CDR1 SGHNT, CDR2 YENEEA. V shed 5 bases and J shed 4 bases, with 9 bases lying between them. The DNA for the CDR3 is TGTGCCAGCAGCGGACAGTCTTACGAGCAGTACTTC. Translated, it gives CASSGQSYEQYF.

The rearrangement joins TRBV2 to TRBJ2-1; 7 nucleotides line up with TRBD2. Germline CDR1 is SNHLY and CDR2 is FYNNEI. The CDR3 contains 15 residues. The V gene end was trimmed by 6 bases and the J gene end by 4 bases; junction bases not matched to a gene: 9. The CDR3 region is CASRAPGAGYNEQFF. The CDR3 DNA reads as TGTGCCAGCAGGGCCCCGGGAGCGGGGTACAATGAGCAGTTCTTC.

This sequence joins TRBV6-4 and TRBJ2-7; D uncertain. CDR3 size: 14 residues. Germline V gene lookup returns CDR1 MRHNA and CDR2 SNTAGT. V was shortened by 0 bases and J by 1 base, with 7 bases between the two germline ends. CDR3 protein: CASSDSGCSYEQYF. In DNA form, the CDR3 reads TGTGCCAGCAGTGACTCGGGCTGTTCCTACGAGCAGTACTTC.

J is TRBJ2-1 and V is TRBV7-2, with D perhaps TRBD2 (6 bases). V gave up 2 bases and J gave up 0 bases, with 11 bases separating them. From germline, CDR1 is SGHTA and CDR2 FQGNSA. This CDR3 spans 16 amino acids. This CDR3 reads CASSLIRGSSYNEQFF. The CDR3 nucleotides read TGTGCCAGCAGCTTAATTCGGGGGAGCTCCTACAATGAGCAGTTCTTC.

In DNA form, the CDR3 reads TGTGCCAGCAGTCCCGGGACAGTGAGCTCTGGAAACACCATATATTTT. Translating it yields CASSPGTVSSGNTIYF. The chain uses TRBV7-8 and TRBJ1-3; 7 nucleotides match TRBD1. V lost 6 bases and J lost 0; bases outside the gene matches: 8. The germline gives CDR1 SGHVS, CDR2 FQNEAQ. This CDR3 spans 16 amino acids.

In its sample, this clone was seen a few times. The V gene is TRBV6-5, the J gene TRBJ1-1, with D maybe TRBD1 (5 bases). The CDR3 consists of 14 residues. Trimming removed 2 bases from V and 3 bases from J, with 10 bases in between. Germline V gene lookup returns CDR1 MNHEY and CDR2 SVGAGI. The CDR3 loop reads CASSYTTGDTEAFF. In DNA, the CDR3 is TGTGCCAGCAGTTACACAACAGGAGACACTGAAGCTTTCTTT.

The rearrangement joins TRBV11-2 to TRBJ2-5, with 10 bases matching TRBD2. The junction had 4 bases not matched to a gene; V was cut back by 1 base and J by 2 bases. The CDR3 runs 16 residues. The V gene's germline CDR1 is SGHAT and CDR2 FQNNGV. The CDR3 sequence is CASSLGSSGGQETQYF. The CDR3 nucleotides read TGTGCCAGCAGCTTAGGGTCTAGCGGGGGACAAGAGACCCAGTACTTC. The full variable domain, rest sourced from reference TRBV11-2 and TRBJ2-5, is EAGVAQSPRYKIIEKRQSVAFWCNPISGHATLYWYQQILGQGPKLLIQFQNNGVVDDSQLPKDRFSAERLKGVDSTLKIQPAKLEDSAVYLCASSLGSSGGQETQYFGPGTRLLVL.

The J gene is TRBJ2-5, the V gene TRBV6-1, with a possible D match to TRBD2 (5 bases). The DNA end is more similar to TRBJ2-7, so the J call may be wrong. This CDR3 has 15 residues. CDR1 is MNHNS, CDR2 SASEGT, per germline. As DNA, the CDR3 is TGTGCCAGCAGTGAAGTAGGAGGCCTGTCCTACGAGCAGTACTTC. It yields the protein CASSEVGGLSYEQYF.

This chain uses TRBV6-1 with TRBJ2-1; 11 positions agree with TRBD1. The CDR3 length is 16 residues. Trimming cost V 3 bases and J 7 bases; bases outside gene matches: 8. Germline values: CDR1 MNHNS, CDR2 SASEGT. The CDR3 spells CASSDRTGQGDNEQFF. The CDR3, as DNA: TGTGCCAGCAGTGACAGAACGGGACAGGGGGATAATGAGCAGTTCTTC.

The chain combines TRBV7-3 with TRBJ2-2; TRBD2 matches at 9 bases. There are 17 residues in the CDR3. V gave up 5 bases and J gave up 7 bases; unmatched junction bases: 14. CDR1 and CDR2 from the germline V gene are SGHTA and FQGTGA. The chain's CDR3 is CASSPKTAGGPGGELFF. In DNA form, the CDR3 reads TGTGCCAGCAGCCCAAAGACGGCGGGAGGGCCTGGCGGGGAGCTGTTTTTT.

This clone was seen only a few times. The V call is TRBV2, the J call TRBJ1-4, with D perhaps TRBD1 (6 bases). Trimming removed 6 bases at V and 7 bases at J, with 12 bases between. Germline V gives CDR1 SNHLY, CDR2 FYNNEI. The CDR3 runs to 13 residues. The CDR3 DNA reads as TGTGCCAGCAGAACGGGACACAGTGAAAAACTGTTTTTT. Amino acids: CASRTGHSEKLFF.

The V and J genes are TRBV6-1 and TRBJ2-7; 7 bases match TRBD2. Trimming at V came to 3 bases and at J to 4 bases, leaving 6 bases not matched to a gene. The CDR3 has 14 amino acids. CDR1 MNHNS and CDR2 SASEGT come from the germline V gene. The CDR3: CASSDAGEIYEQYF. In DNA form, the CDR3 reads TGTGCCAGCAGTGACGCGGGGGAGATTTACGAGCAGTACTTC.

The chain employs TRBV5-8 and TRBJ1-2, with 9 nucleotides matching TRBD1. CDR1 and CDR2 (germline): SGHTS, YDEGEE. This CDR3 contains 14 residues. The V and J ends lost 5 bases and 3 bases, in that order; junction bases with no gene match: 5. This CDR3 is CASRGGQGYYGYTF. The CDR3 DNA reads TGTGCCAGCAGGGGGGGACAGGGTTACTATGGCTACACCTTC.

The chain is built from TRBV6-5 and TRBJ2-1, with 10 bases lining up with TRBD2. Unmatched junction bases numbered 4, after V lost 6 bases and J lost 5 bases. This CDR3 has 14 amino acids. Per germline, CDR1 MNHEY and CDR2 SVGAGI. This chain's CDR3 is CASRKAGGNNEQFF. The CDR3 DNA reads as TGTGCCAGCAGGAAAGCGGGAGGGAACAATGAGCAGTTCTTC.

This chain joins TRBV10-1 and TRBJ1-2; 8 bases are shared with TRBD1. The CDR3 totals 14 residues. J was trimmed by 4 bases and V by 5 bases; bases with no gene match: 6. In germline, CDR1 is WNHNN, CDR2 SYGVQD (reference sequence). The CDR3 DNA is TGCGCCAGCAGTCCAGGGGGCTGGGGCTATGGCTACACCTTC. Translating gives CASSPGGWGYGYTF.

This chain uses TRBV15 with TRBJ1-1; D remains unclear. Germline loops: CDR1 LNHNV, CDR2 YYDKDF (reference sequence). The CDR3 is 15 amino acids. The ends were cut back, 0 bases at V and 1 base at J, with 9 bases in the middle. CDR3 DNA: TGTGCCACCAGCAGAGATGTAAGAGCGAACACTGAAGCTTTCTTT. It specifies CATSRDVRANTEAFF.

The CDR3 reads CASSSKIQGASYNEQFF. For the CDR3, the DNA is TGTGCCAGCAGTTCCAAGATTCAGGGGGCGTCCTACAATGAGCAGTTCTTC. The chain links TRBV28 to TRBJ2-1; the match to TRBD1 covers 8 bases. CDR3 length equals 17 residues. With V trimmed by 4 bases and J by 1 base, 9 bases remained unmatched. Germline loops: CDR1 MDHEN, CDR2 SYDVKM.

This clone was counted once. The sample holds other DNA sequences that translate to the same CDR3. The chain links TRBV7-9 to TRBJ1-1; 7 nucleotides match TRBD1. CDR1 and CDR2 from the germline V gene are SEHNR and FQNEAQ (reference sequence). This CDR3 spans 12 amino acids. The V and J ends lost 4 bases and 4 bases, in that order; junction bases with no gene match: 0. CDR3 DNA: TGTGCCAGCAGCTCAGGGGGCACTGAAGCTTTCTTT. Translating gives CASSSGGTEAFF. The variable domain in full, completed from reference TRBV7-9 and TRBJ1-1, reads DTGVSQNPRHKITKRGQNVTFRCDPISEHNRLYWYRQTLGQGPEFLTYFQNEAQLEKSRLLSDRFSAERPKGSFSTLEIQRTEQGDSAMYLCASSSGGTEAFFGQGTRLTVV.

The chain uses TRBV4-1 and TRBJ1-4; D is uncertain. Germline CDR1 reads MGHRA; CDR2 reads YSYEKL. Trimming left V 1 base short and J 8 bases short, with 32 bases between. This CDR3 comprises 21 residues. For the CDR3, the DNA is TGCGCCAGCAGCCAAGTTTATCCTGGGCGAGGGATCGATGGGGTACGGGAAAAACTGTTTTTT. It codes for CASSQVYPGRGIDGVREKLFF.

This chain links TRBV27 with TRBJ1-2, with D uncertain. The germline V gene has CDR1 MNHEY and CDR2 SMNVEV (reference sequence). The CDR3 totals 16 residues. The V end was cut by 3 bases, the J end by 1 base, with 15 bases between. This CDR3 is CASSFLSGRSNYGYTF. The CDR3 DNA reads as TGTGCCAGCAGTTTTCTTTCAGGCAGAAGTAACTATGGCTACACCTTC.

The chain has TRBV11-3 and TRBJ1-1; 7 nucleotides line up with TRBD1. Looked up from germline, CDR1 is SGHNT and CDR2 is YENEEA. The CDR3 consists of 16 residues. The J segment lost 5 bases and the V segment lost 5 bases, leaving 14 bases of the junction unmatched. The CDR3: CASSRRRGADGTEAFF. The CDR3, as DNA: TGTGCCAGCAGCCGCCGCAGGGGGGCTGACGGAACTGAAGCTTTCTTT.

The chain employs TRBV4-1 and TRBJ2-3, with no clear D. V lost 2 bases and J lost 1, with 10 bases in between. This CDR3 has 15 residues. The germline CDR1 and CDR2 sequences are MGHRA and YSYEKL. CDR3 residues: CASSQKLFGTDTQYF. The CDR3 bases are TGCGCCAGCAGCCAAAAGCTTTTCGGCACAGATACGCAGTATTTT.

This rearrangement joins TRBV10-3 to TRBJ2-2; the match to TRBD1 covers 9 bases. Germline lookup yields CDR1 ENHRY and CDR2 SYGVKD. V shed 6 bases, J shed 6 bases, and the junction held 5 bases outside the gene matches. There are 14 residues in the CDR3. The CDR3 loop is CAIRGDRESGELFF. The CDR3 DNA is TGTGCCATCAGGGGGGACAGGGAATCCGGGGAGCTGTTTTTT.

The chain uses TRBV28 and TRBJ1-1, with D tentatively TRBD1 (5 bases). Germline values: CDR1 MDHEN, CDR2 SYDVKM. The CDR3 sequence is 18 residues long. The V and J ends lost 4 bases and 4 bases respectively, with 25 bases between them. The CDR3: CASSSRRGWGAGSTEAFF. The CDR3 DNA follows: TGTGCCAGCAGTTCTCGGCGGGGCTGGGGCGCAGGAAGCACTGAAGCTTTCTTT. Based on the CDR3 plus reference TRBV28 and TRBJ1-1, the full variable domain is DVKVTQSSRYLVKRTGEKVFLECVQDMDHENMFWYRQDPGLGLRLIYFSYDVKMKEKGDIPEGYSVSREKKERFSLILESASTNQTSMYLCASSSRRGWGAGSTEAFFGQGTRLTVV.

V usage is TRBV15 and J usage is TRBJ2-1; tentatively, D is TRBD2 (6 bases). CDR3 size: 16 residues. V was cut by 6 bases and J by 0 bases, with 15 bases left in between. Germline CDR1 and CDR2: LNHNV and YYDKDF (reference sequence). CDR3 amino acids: CATRNGAGSSYNEQFF. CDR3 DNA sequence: TGTGCCACCAGAAATGGGGCGGGATCCTCCTACAATGAGCAGTTCTTC.

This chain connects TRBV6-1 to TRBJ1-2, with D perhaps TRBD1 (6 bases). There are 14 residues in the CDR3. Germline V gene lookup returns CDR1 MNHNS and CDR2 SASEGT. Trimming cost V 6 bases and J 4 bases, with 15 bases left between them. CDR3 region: CASRSPGQLYGYTF. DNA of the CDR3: TGTGCCAGCAGATCACCTGGACAGCTCTATGGCTACACCTTC.